The 31 T cell receptor beta chains given below trace back to one sample, sequenced in a study of blood T cell repertoires in COVID-19. The method was immunoSEQ multiplex PCR; TCRdb's version includes in-frame clones alone and lacks a portion of them. The sample yields around 500,000 clones, around 85% seen once. Sample: PBMCs or T cells enriched from blood (not recorded which). The source is an older woman who had recovered from COVID-19.

The gene calls are TRBV24-1 and TRBJ2-5, with 8 nucleotides matching TRBD1. Germline V gene sequence: CDR1 KGHDR, CDR2 SFDVKD. The V and J ends lost 4 bases and 2 bases, in that order; junction bases with no gene match: 5. The CDR3 runs to 15 residues. CDR3 in amino acids: CATSDNGQGQETQYF. CDR3 coding DNA: TGTGCCACCAGTGACAATGGACAGGGTCAAGAGACCCAGTACTTC.

The chain uses TRBV10-3 and TRBJ2-2, with 9 bases aligning to TRBD1. This CDR3 has 17 residues. Trimming cost V 6 bases and J 1 base; bases outside gene matches: 9. Germline CDR1 and CDR2: ENHRY and SYGVKD. The CDR3 bases are TGTGCCATCAGCCGACAGGGGGGACAGGGGAACACCGGGGAGCTGTTTTTT. This codes for CAISRQGGQGNTGELFF.

This rearrangement joins TRBV27 to TRBJ1-2; D is unclear. The CDR3 length is 14 residues. Germline CDR1 reads MNHEY; CDR2 reads SMNVEV (reference sequence). The V end lost 5 bases, the J end lost 6 bases, and 16 bases lay between the germline ends. CDR3 protein: CASSPVSLSDGYTF. CDR3 coding DNA: TGTGCCAGCAGTCCCGTCTCCCTATCGGATGGCTACACCTTC.

The chain employs TRBV2 and TRBJ2-3; TRBD2 is a possible D gene (5 bases). In germline, CDR1 is SNHLY, CDR2 FYNNEI. Trimming removed 8 bases from V and 5 bases from J, with 20 bases in between. This CDR3 region has 15 residues. The CDR3 loop reads CASSKAAGPGDTQYF. The CDR3, as DNA: TGTGCCAGCTCAAAGGCTGCGGGCCCCGGAGATACGCAGTATTTT.

The chain carries TRBV28 and TRBJ2-1; 8 nucleotides match TRBD1. V was clipped by 2 bases and J by 8 bases; unmatched bases: 8. The V gene's germline CDR1 is MDHEN and CDR2 SYDVKM. This CDR3 comprises 15 residues. The CDR3 is CASSLVAGGRDEQFF. In nucleotides, the CDR3 is TGTGCCAGCAGTTTAGTGGCAGGGGGCCGGGATGAGCAGTTCTTC.

This rearrangement joins TRBV5-1 to TRBJ1-4, with 10 bases matching TRBD1. CDR1 and CDR2 from the germline V gene are SGHRS and YFSETQ. V lost 4 bases to trimming and J lost 8 bases; unmatched junction nucleotides: 8. The CDR3 covers 15 residues. CDR3 region: CASSARQGAVEKLFF. The CDR3 DNA follows: TGCGCCAGCAGCGCCCGACAGGGGGCTGTGGAAAAACTGTTTTTT.

This sequence joins TRBV14 and TRBJ2-5, with TRBD1 matching 8 bases. The CDR3 has 16 amino acids. After removal of 4 bases from V and 0 bases from J, the junction contained 7 bases not matched to a gene. CDR1 is SGHDN and CDR2 is FVKESK in the germline V gene. CDR3 bases: TGTGCCAGCAGCCCAGACAGGGGCGTCTACCAAGAGACCCAGTACTTC. Translating gives CASSPDRGVYQETQYF.

This clone has more than one count but fewer than ten. The chain is built from TRBV27 and TRBJ2-1; D is uncertain. The germline V gene encodes CDR1 MNHEY and CDR2 SMNVEV (reference sequence). V lost 2 bases, J lost 6 bases, and 8 bases lay in between. The CDR3 has 13 residues. In DNA, the CDR3 is TGTGCCAGCAGTTTAGGTGCAGGCAATGAGCAGTTCTTC. Its protein product is CASSLGAGNEQFF.

This sequence joins TRBV11-2 and TRBJ1-6; 9 nucleotides match TRBD1. This CDR3 has 16 amino acids. J gave up 9 bases and V 2 bases, and 8 bases lay outside the gene matches. Germline V gene lookup returns CDR1 SGHAT and CDR2 FQNNGV. This chain's CDR3 is CASSLTRDREGSPLHF. The CDR3 region has the DNA TGTGCCAGCAGCTTAACCCGGGACAGGGAAGGTTCACCCCTCCACTTT. The full variable domain, completed using reference TRBV11-2 and TRBJ1-6, is EAGVAQSPRYKIIEKRQSVAFWCNPISGHATLYWYQQILGQGPKLLIQFQNNGVVDDSQLPKDRFSAERLKGVDSTLKIQPAKLEDSAVYLCASSLTRDREGSPLHFGNGTRLTVT.

The rearrangement uses TRBV4-1 and TRBJ1-6, with 7 positions matching TRBD1. This CDR3 spans 16 amino acids. CDR1 MGHRA and CDR2 YSYEKL come from the germline V gene. Trimming cost V 2 bases and J 0 bases; bases outside gene matches: 1. The CDR3 loop reads CASSQTGVSYNSPLHF. As DNA, the CDR3 is TGCGCCAGCAGCCAAACAGGGGTCTCCTATAATTCACCCCTCCACTTT.

The chain combines TRBV5-4 with TRBJ2-2; D possibly corresponds to TRBD1 (5 bases). V gave up 4 bases and J gave up 8 bases, with 9 bases separating them. CDR3 length: 12 amino acids. Germline lookup yields CDR1 SGHNT and CDR2 YYREEE (reference sequence). The CDR3 nucleotides are TGTGCCAGCAGCCAGCGACAGGGGGAGCTGTTTTTT. Translation gives CASSQRQGELFF. Full variable domain (outside the CDR3, taken from reference TRBV5-4 and TRBJ2-2): ETGVTQSPTHLIKTRGQQVTLRCSSQSGHNTVSWYQQALGQGPQFIFQYYREEENGRGNFPPRFSGLQFPNYSSELNVNALELDDSALYLCASSQRQGELFFGEGSRLTVL.

The genes are TRBV3-1 (or the pseudogene TRBV3-2) and TRBJ1-6, with a tentative D call TRBD1 (6 bases). Trimming shortened V by 4 bases and J by 7 bases, and 11 bases separated the two germline ends. The CDR3 spans 14 residues. CDR1 and CDR2 (germline): LGHDT, YNNKEL (reference sequence). This CDR3 is CASSLGQKNSPLHF. The DNA for the CDR3 is TGTGCCAGCAGCCTGGGACAAAAAAATTCACCCCTCCACTTT.

The genes are TRBV12-3 or TRBV12-4 and TRBJ2-5; D gene uncertain. Trimming pared 4 bases from V and 5 bases from J, leaving 11 bases between. The CDR3 runs 13 residues. DNA of the CDR3: TGTGCCAGCAGTTCTCAGGTCCACGAGACCCAGTACTTC. Its translation: CASSSQVHETQYF.

This sequence joins TRBV5-1 and TRBJ2-1, with TRBD1 as a possible D gene (5 bases). Trimming shortened V by 0 bases and J by 8 bases, and 6 bases separated the two germline ends. Germline assignment: CDR1 SGHRS and CDR2 YFSETQ. The CDR3 covers 12 residues. DNA for the CDR3: TGCGCCAGCAGCTTGGTGGGGCATGAGCAGTTCTTC. As protein: CASSLVGHEQFF. Full variable domain (outside the CDR3, taken from reference TRBV5-1 and TRBJ2-1): KAGVTQTPRYLIKTRGQQVTLSCSPISGHRSVSWYQQTPGQGLQFLFEYFSETQRNKGNFPGRFSGRQFSNSRSEMNVSTLELGDSALYLCASSLVGHEQFFGPGTRLTVL.

This clone was seen only a few times. The CDR3 reads CASSYGKPQHF. The CDR3 coding sequence is TGTGCCAGCAGTTACGGCAAGCCCCAGCATTTT. V usage is TRBV6-5 and J usage is TRBJ1-5; no clear D. V gave up 2 bases and J gave up 8 bases, with 4 bases separating them. CDR3 size: 11 residues. Germline V lookup: CDR1 MNHEY, CDR2 SVGAGI.

J is TRBJ1-3 and V is TRBV5-1, with D unclear. V was clipped by 0 bases and J by 2 bases, with 12 bases between them. The CDR3 is 16 residues long. Looked up from germline, CDR1 is SGHRS and CDR2 is YFSETQ. CDR3 loop: CASSLAGRLAGNTIYF. CDR3 DNA sequence: TGCGCCAGCAGCTTGGCCGGCAGGCTTGCTGGAAACACCATATATTTT.

The chain recombines TRBV7-2 with TRBJ1-1; D call uncertain. The CDR3 is made up of 15 amino acids. Germline V gene sequence: CDR1 SGHTA, CDR2 FQGNSA. With 5 bases removed from V and 6 bases from J, the gap between germline ends came to 19 bases. The CDR3 loop is CASSPRQWADPEAFF. Here the CDR3 DNA reads TGTGCCAGCAGCCCTCGGCAGTGGGCAGACCCTGAAGCTTTCTTT.

The chain combines TRBV4-1 with TRBJ2-3; tentatively, D is TRBD2 (5 bases). Between the trimmed V and J ends, which lost 1 base and 3 bases, there was a span of 17 bases. Germline CDR1 is MGHRA and CDR2 is YSYEKL. The CDR3 consists of 17 residues. The CDR3 coding sequence is TGCGCCAGCAGCCAAGCGACGATAGGACTCGGGACAGATACGCAGTATTTT. Protein product: CASSQATIGLGTDTQYF.

The rearrangement joins TRBV12-3 or TRBV12-4 to TRBJ1-2; a possible D gene is TRBD1 (6 bases). The CDR3 is made up of 12 amino acids. The V gene lost 7 bases and the J gene lost 7 bases, with 13 bases spanning the gap. CDR3 DNA: TGTGCCAGCATCTTAGTAGGGGGTGGCTACACCTTC. Translated, it gives CASILVGGGYTF.

This chain connects TRBV5-1 to TRBJ1-6; 7 nucleotides align to TRBD1. After removal of 0 bases from V and 8 bases from J, the junction contained 11 bases not matched to a gene. The CDR3 has 17 residues. CDR1 SGHRS and CDR2 YFSETQ come from the germline V gene. The CDR3 nucleotides read TGCGCCAGCAGCTTGGGAGACAGGGTACCTAGGGATTCACCCCTCCACTTT. It encodes CASSLGDRVPRDSPLHF.

The rearrangement uses TRBV2 and TRBJ2-3; 7 bases align to TRBD1. V was clipped by 6 bases and J by 4 bases; unmatched bases: 13. Germline V gives CDR1 SNHLY, CDR2 FYNNEI. The CDR3 is 16 residues long. The CDR3 sequence is CASRLGRDSTADTQYF. The CDR3 DNA reads TGTGCCAGCAGATTAGGACGGGACAGCACGGCAGATACGCAGTATTTT.

The chain combines TRBV10-3 with TRBJ2-7; 11 nucleotides line up with TRBD1. V was clipped by 7 bases and J by 0 bases; unmatched bases: 5. This CDR3 spans 15 amino acids. Germline V lookup: CDR1 ENHRY, CDR2 SYGVKD. CDR3 sequence: CAINPGQGVSYEQYF. In DNA, the CDR3 is TGTGCCATCAACCCGGGACAGGGGGTCTCCTACGAGCAGTACTTC.

This clone was picked up one time. V and J are TRBV18 and TRBJ2-5, with 8 positions matching TRBD1. Germline trimming cut 2 bases from V and 5 bases from J; bases unmatched to any gene: 4. The CDR3 spans 14 residues. Germline CDR1 reads KGHSH; CDR2 reads LQKENI. The DNA for the CDR3 is TGTGCCAGCTCACCAGCCCAGGGGGCCGAGACCCAGTACTTC. This codes for CASSPAQGAETQYF. Based on the CDR3 plus reference TRBV18 and TRBJ2-5, the full variable domain is NAGVMQNPRHLVRRRGQEARLRCSPMKGHSHVYWYRQLPEEGLKFMVYLQKENIIDESGMPKERFSAEFPKEGPSILRIQQVVRGDSAAYFCASSPAQGAETQYFGPGTRLLVL.

This sequence joins TRBV6-5 and TRBJ1-5, with D unclear. The CDR3 runs 12 residues. Germline V gene lookup returns CDR1 MNHEY and CDR2 SVGAGI. Trimming left V 6 bases short and J 7 bases short, with 10 bases between. For the CDR3, the DNA is TGTGCCAGCAGAAGCCAAAAACAGCCCCAGCATTTT. Translation: CASRSQKQPQHF.

The chain is built from TRBV5-1 and TRBJ1-1; the D is unclear. Trimming left V 5 bases short and J 10 bases short, with 27 bases between. Germline loops: CDR1 SGHRS, CDR2 YFSETQ. The CDR3 has 16 residues. This CDR3 is CASRRNEEIGTLGAFF. For the CDR3, the DNA is TGCGCCAGCAGACGCAATGAGGAGATTGGAACTCTCGGAGCTTTCTTT. Full variable domain (missing parts from reference TRBV5-1 and TRBJ1-1): KAGVTQTPRYLIKTRGQQVTLSCSPISGHRSVSWYQQTPGQGLQFLFEYFSETQRNKGNFPGRFSGRQFSNSRSEMNVSTLELGDSALYLCASRRNEEIGTLGAFFGQGTRLTVV.

The gene calls are TRBV2 and TRBJ2-1; perhaps TRBD2 as D (5 bases). V dropped 7 bases and J dropped 5 bases, with 6 bases sitting between them. The germline gives CDR1 SNHLY, CDR2 FYNNEI. There are 11 residues in the CDR3. CDR3 loop: CASNGNNEQFF. The CDR3, as DNA: TGTGCCAGCAACGGGAACAATGAGCAGTTCTTC.

This clone was detected a few times. An end of the junction differs from the germline gene, which may be a read error. The V and J genes are TRBV19 and TRBJ1-5; D call uncertain. The germline V gene encodes CDR1 LNHDA and CDR2 SQIVND (reference sequence). The CDR3 extends over 14 amino acids. The CDR3 DNA reads TGTGCCAGCAGTACGCCCAGGAACAATCAGCCCCAGCATTTT. It codes for CASSTPRNNQPQHF.

The chain employs TRBV10-3 and TRBJ1-5; 7 bases match TRBD1. Germline V gene data show CDR1 as ENHRY and CDR2 as SYGVKD. The CDR3 spans 14 residues. V lost 4 bases and J lost 4; bases outside the gene matches: 4. The CDR3 DNA sequence: TGTGCCATCAGTGCCCAACAGGGGAATCAGCCCCAGCATTTT. It yields the protein CAISAQQGNQPQHF.

The chain links TRBV2 to TRBJ2-5, with D unclear. Trimming left V 3 bases short and J 0 bases short, with 29 bases between. In germline, CDR1 is SNHLY, CDR2 FYNNEI. The CDR3 totals 21 residues. CDR3 in DNA: TGTGCCAGCAGTGAGGCGGATTTGAGGTCCCCCCAAGGCCCCCACCAAGAGACCCAGTACTTC. Translating it yields CASSEADLRSPQGPHQETQYF.

This chain uses TRBV10-3 with TRBJ1-5; TRBD1 is a possible D gene (5 bases). V dropped 4 bases and J dropped 5 bases, with 9 bases sitting between them. Germline V gene lookup returns CDR1 ENHRY and CDR2 SYGVKD. The CDR3 spans 13 residues. This chain's CDR3 is CAISVAGDQPQHF. The CDR3 nucleotides read TGTGCCATCAGTGTGGCGGGGGATCAGCCCCAGCATTTT.

V usage is TRBV9 and J usage is TRBJ2-5; TRBD2 agrees at 8 bases. Per the germline V gene, CDR1 is SGDLS and CDR2 is YYNGEE. The V and J ends lost 0 bases and 5 bases, in that order; junction bases with no gene match: 6. The CDR3 has 15 amino acids. CDR3 region: CASSVVGGVMETQYF. CDR3 DNA: TGTGCCAGCAGCGTAGTCGGGGGGGTCATGGAGACCCAGTACTTC.